Shown below are 21 T cell receptor beta chains from a single sample sequenced in a study of response to subunit inactivated influenza vaccine (dated by TCRdb to 2016 to 2019). The receptor library was made with RT-PCR. Sequencing relied on an Illumina HiSeq 2500. TCRdb redid the processing of the public reads, applying fastp at Q25 and MiXCR, and retained in-frame beta chains. Every CDR3 protein is listed once, alongside the most common genes and DNA of its rows. The sample table contains fewer than 550,000 distinct CDR3 sequences; only one count was recorded for 25% of them. The top ten clones comprise under 2.5% of the sample. Source: CD4+ T cells sorted from PBMCs, taken 5 days after vaccination. These receptors came from a man aged 50 to 60 who received an inactivated influenza vaccine. Donor details come from another sample of the same person, matched by shared clones.

The chain couples TRBV6-1 to TRBJ2-4, with TRBD2 identical over 10 bases. The germline CDR1 and CDR2 sequences are MNHNS and SASEGT. Losses at the gene ends were 6 bases for V and 3 bases for J; bases not matched to a gene: 8. This CDR3 spans 16 amino acids. The CDR3 reads CASSHTSGIVKNIQYF. The CDR3 DNA reads as TGTGCCAGCAGCCACACTAGCGGGATTGTCAAAAACATTCAGTACTTC.

There are many counts of this clonotype. The chain combines TRBV4-3 with TRBJ1-1; no definite D call. Germline CDR1 reads LGHNA; CDR2 reads YSLEER. V shed 1 base and J shed 5 bases, with 11 bases lying between them. This CDR3 is 14 amino acids long. Here the CDR3 DNA reads TGCGCCAGCAGCCAAGTTGGTATCGGTACTGAAGCTTTCTTT. Amino acid sequence: CASSQVGIGTEAFF.

Regarding this clonotype: A read error may produce the germline difference seen at one junction end. The V call is TRBV6-1, the J call TRBJ2-3, with 7 bases identical to TRBD2. The V gene's germline CDR1 is MNHNS and CDR2 SASEGT. CDR3 length: 15 residues. Here the CDR3 DNA reads TGTGCCAGCAATGAAGCTAGCGGAGCCACAGATACGCAGTATTTT. It specifies CASNEASGATDTQYF.

This clonotype has more than one count but fewer than ten. CDR3: CASSLKRDAADTQYF. The CDR3 region has the DNA TGCGCCAGCAGCTTGAAAAGGGATGCTGCAGATACGCAGTATTTT. The gene calls are TRBV5-1 and TRBJ2-3; no definite D call. This CDR3 contains 15 residues. CDR1 is SGHRS, CDR2 YFSETQ, per germline. V was shortened by 1 base and J by 4 bases, with 13 bases between the two germline ends.

A few counts support this clonotype. The chain combines TRBV9 with TRBJ1-2; D ambiguous. Germline assignment: CDR1 SGDLS and CDR2 YYNGEE. The CDR3 is 15 residues long. V was shortened by 2 bases and J by 8 bases, with 19 bases between the two germline ends. The CDR3 sequence: CASSVLGQNADGYTF. In DNA, the CDR3 is TGTGCCAGCAGCGTCTTGGGCCAAAACGCAGACGGCTACACCTTC.

The gene calls are TRBV7-8 and TRBJ1-1; D is undetermined. The ends were cut back, 1 base at V and 1 base at J, with 13 bases in the middle. Per the germline V gene, CDR1 is SGHVS and CDR2 is FQNEAQ. The CDR3 length is 16 residues. Written as DNA, the CDR3 is TGTGCCAGCAGCTTAGTCGGGGTTGGGAGGAACACTGAAGCTTTCTTT. Amino acids: CASSLVGVGRNTEAFF.

This clonotype was observed a few times. This chain links TRBV20-1 with TRBJ2-3; 10 bases are a match to TRBD2. V dropped 2 bases and J dropped 1; count of bases not matched to a gene: 0. The CDR3 is 14 amino acids. Germline V CDR1 and CDR2: DFQATT, SNEGSKA (reference sequence). Here the CDR3 reads CSARLAGGTDTQYF. The CDR3 coding sequence is TGCAGTGCTAGACTAGCGGGAGGCACAGATACGCAGTATTTT.

The chain couples TRBV20-1 to TRBJ2-7; 7 bases are shared with TRBD2. CDR1 and CDR2 (germline): DFQATT, SNEGSKA (reference sequence). The length of the CDR3 is 15 residues. V trimming: 0 bases; J trimming: 2 bases; junction bases outside the gene matches: 7. DNA for the CDR3: TGCAGTGCTAGAGATGCGGGGGAAAGTACCTACGAGCAGTACTTC. This encodes CSARDAGESTYEQYF.

This clonotype was recorded a few times. The V gene is TRBV20-1, the J gene TRBJ1-1; D possibly corresponds to TRBD1 (5 bases). The CDR3 consists of 14 residues. The V gene's germline CDR1 is DFQATT and CDR2 SNEGSKA (reference sequence). The V gene lost 5 bases and the J gene lost 1 base, with 14 bases spanning the gap. In DNA, the CDR3 is TGCAGTGCTCGGATTCAGGGTGGGAACACTGAAGCTTTCTTT. Translated, it gives CSARIQGGNTEAFF.

This clonotype has only one observation. The gene calls are TRBV6-5 and TRBJ2-5; the match to TRBD1 covers 10 bases. Germline values: CDR1 MNHEY, CDR2 SVGAGI. V was clipped by 0 bases and J by 5 bases; unmatched bases: 12. The CDR3 runs 18 residues. The CDR3 DNA reads as TGTGCCAGCAGTTACTCCTGGGAACGGGACAGGGGAAAGGAGACCCAGTACTTC. As protein: CASSYSWERDRGKETQYF.

The chain combines TRBV20-1 with TRBJ2-3; 8 nucleotides match TRBD1. The CDR3 has 15 residues. Germline-derived CDR1 and CDR2 are DFQATT and SNEGSKA (reference sequence). Unmatched junction bases numbered 6, after V lost 0 bases and J lost 4 bases. The CDR3 loop reads CSARDGQGSADTQYF. CDR3 DNA: TGCAGTGCTAGAGATGGACAGGGAAGCGCAGATACGCAGTATTTT.

The V gene is TRBV6-5, the J gene TRBJ2-7; 8 positions match TRBD2. The CDR3 runs to 15 residues. CDR1 is MNHEY, CDR2 SVGAGI, per germline. Losses at the gene ends were 2 bases for V and 3 bases for J; bases not matched to a gene: 6. CDR3 DNA: TGTGCCAGCAGTTACATACGGGGGGGAGGCTACGAGCAGTACTTC. Translating gives CASSYIRGGGYEQYF.

J is TRBJ2-1 and V is TRBV7-3, with TRBD2 identical over 7 bases. Germline CDR1 reads SGHTA; CDR2 reads FQGTGA. After removal of 4 bases from V and 9 bases from J, the junction contained 12 bases not matched to a gene. This CDR3 has 15 amino acids. Here the CDR3 reads CASSSQGRGRVEQFF. The CDR3 nucleotides read TGTGCCAGCAGCTCCCAGGGTCGCGGGAGAGTTGAGCAGTTCTTC.

The gene calls are TRBV28 and TRBJ2-3, with 8 bases matching TRBD2. The V gene end was trimmed by 1 base and the J gene end by 11 bases; junction bases not matched to a gene: 8. Germline loops: CDR1 MDHEN, CDR2 SYDVKM. The CDR3 has 14 amino acids. The CDR3 nucleotides read TGTGCCAGCAGTTTATCGGGCGGCGGGAGGTTGCAGTATTTT. Encoded protein: CASSLSGGGRLQYF. Complete variable domain (other parts from reference TRBV28 and TRBJ2-3): DVKVTQSSRYLVKRTGEKVFLECVQDMDHENMFWYRQDPGLGLRLIYFSYDVKMKEKGDIPEGYSVSREKKERFSLILESASTNQTSMYLCASSLSGGGRLQYFGPGTRLTVL.

The V call is TRBV12-3 or TRBV12-4, the J call TRBJ2-2; TRBD2 aligns across 12 bases. This CDR3 contains 15 residues. V was clipped by 7 bases and J by 5 bases; unmatched bases: 5. The CDR3 DNA reads as TGTGCCAGCATACTAGCGGGAGGTGTAACCGGGGAGCTGTTTTTT. It yields the protein CASILAGGVTGELFF.

V usage is TRBV7-2 and J usage is TRBJ2-7; 8 bases match TRBD2. Germline loops: CDR1 SGHTA, CDR2 FQGNSA. Unmatched junction bases numbered 12, after V lost 4 bases and J lost 1 base. The CDR3 runs to 17 residues. CDR3 DNA: TGTGCCAGCAGCTCAGCTAGGGGGACTAGATGGTCCTACGAGCAGTACTTC. It is translated as CASSSARGTRWSYEQYF.

V usage is TRBV7-2 and J usage is TRBJ2-7; the D call may be TRBD1 or TRBD2 (5 bases each). This CDR3 comprises 14 residues. V was pared by 5 bases and J by 1 base, with 12 bases between. CDR1 SGHTA and CDR2 FQGNSA come from the germline V gene. The CDR3 protein is CASSPSPGSYEQYF. CDR3 DNA: TGTGCCAGCAGCCCTAGCCCAGGGTCCTACGAGCAGTACTTC.

The chain employs TRBV20-1 and TRBJ2-1; the match to TRBD2 covers 12 bases. Per germline, CDR1 DFQATT and CDR2 SNEGSKA (reference sequence). This CDR3 has 14 amino acids. The junction had 8 bases not matched to a gene; V was cut back by 7 bases and J by 7 bases. The CDR3 reads CSGFRLAGGNEQFF. The CDR3 DNA follows: TGCAGTGGATTCCGGCTAGCGGGGGGGAATGAGCAGTTCTTC.

This clonotype was observed a handful of times. The chain recombines TRBV11-2 with TRBJ2-3; D gene unclear. Trimming removed 3 bases at V and 0 bases at J, with 7 bases between. CDR1 SGHAT and CDR2 FQNNGV come from the germline V gene. CDR3 size: 14 residues. CDR3 coding DNA: TGTGCCAGCAGCTTGGATACTAGCACAGATACGCAGTATTTT. As protein: CASSLDTSTDTQYF. Supplemented by reference TRBV11-2 and TRBJ2-3, the full variable domain reads EAGVAQSPRYKIIEKRQSVAFWCNPISGHATLYWYQQILGQGPKLLIQFQNNGVVDDSQLPKDRFSAERLKGVDSTLKIQPAKLEDSAVYLCASSLDTSTDTQYFGPGTRLTVL.

This clonotype was seen only a few times. The chain carries TRBV20-1 and TRBJ1-2; a possible D gene is TRBD1 (5 bases). Germline V gene data show CDR1 as DFQATT and CDR2 as SNEGSKA (reference sequence). The CDR3 has 12 amino acids. Trimming stripped 2 bases from V and 8 bases from J, with 12 bases between. CDR3 in DNA: TGCAGTGCTAGAAGCCAGGGTCACGGCTACACCTTC. Its protein is CSARSQGHGYTF.

J is TRBJ2-7 and V is TRBV7-2, with 9 positions matching TRBD1. With V trimmed by 2 bases and J by 3 bases, 2 bases remained unmatched. Germline CDR1 reads SGHTA; CDR2 reads FQGNSA. The CDR3 covers 14 residues. The CDR3 loop is CASSLRDRVYEQYF. In DNA form, the CDR3 reads TGTGCCAGCAGCTTAAGGGACAGGGTCTACGAGCAGTACTTC.